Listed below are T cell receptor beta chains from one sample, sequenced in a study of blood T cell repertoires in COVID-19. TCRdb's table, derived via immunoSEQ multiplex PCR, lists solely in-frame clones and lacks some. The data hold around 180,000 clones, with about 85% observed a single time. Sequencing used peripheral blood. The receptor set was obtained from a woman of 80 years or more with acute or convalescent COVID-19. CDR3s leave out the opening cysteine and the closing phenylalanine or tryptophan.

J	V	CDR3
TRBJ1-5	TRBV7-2	ASSLGGGRNNQPQH
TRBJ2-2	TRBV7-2	ASTTLHRSSNTGELF
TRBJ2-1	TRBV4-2	ASSQSDRSYNEQF
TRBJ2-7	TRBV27	ASSWSYNSYEQY
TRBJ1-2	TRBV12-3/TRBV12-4	ASSFNSNYGYT
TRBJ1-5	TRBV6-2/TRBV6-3	ASSYSRGLRNQPQH
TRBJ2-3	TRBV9	ASSLSGADTDTQY
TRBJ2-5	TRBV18	ASSPQSGTVGETQY
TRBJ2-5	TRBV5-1	ASSLGLRGGQETQY
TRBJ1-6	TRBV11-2	ASSTDIRITPLH
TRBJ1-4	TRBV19	ATGIGRNEKLF
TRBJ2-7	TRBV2	ASSCPGLTTACEQY
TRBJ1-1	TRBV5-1	ASSLAEAGLNTEAF
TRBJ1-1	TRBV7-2	ASSWRQGASEAF
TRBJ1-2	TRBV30	AWTSTGNTGYT
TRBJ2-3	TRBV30	AWIRCWRGGPDTQY
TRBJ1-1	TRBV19	ASSRVVRGNTEAF
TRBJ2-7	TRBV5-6	ASSLELAGGKQY
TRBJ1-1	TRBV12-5	ASAGGDTEAF
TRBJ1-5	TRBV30	AWSVGQGQDPQH
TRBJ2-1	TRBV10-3	AISRTSGRYNEQF
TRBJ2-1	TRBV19	ASSNPRLAGGNEQF
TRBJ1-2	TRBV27	ASSQGTGVYGYT
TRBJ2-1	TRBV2	ASSEGRAILGYNEQF
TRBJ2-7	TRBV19	ASSMRGQGFYEQY
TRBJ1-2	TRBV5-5	ASSRQGNYGYT
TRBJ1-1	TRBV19	ASSTLGQGARTEAF
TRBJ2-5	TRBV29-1	STVDAVRSGSMETQY
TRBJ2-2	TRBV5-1	ASSLGQGKAAGELF
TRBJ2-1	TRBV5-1	ASSMGDFAYNEQF
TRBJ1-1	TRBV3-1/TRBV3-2	ASSQGDRARNTEAF
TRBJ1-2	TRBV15	ATSRDRDRGYGYT
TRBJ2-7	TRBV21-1	ASSTPGEGYEQY
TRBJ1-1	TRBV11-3	ASSLSWGAEAF
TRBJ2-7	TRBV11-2	ASSPGLAGGEQY
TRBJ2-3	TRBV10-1	ASSESRLLAGVRTGTDTQY
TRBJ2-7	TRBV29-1	STRGLIDEQY
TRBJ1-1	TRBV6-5	ASSLAGGTEAF
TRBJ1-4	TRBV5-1	ASSPLGQGDEKLF
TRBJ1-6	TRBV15	ATSRDGTGGTGNSPLH
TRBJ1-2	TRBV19	ASSQARTGGYGYT
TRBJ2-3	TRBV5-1	ASSDGLAGGPRTDTQY
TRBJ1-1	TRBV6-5	AIGSLNTEAF
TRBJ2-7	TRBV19	ASKKTGNGAYEQY
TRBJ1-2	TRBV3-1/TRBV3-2	ASSQVTDTTGRGYT
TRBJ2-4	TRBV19	ASSPTSPGNIQY
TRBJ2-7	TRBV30	AWSQGGTYEQY
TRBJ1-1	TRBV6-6	ASSRQGITEAF
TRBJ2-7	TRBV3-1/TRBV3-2	ASSTTSGLPYEQY
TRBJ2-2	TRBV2	ASRQRSIPGELF
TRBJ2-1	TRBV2	ASRPRGGDNEQF
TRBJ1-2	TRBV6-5	ASKAGSSFYGYT
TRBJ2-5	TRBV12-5	ASGPDRLLSH
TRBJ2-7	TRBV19	ASSIGARGLSYEQY
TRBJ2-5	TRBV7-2	ASSPRDWTQY
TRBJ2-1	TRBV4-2	ASSQDAGLSSYNEQF
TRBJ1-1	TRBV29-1	SVEEGGANTEAF
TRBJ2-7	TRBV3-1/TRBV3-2	ASSPVAGKVNEQY